One and the same sample provided the 5 T cell receptor beta chains below, sequenced in a study of cytomegalovirus exposure and HLA in healthy donors. The PCR ran on 60 Vbeta and 13 Jbeta primers. Clones were sequenced by immunoSEQ multiplex PCR, and TCRdb holds only the in-frame ones, with some missing. The table includes over 150,000 clones, 65% to 85% detected once. Source material: PBMCs. Every receptor here comes from a woman in her thirties or forties in good health and CMV-seropositive.

The chain carries TRBV2 and TRBJ2-7; D possibly corresponds to TRBD1 (6 bases). CDR3 length: 13 amino acids. Trimming removed 7 bases from V and 4 bases from J, with 14 bases in between. CDR1 and CDR2 from the germline V gene are SNHLY and FYNNEI. The CDR3 loop is CASTLDSYYEQYF. CDR3 sequence (DNA): TGTGCCAGCACCCTGGACAGTTATTACGAGCAGTACTTC.

V is TRBV29-1 and J is TRBJ2-5, with 11 bases lining up with TRBD1. The V gene's germline CDR1 is SQVTM and CDR2 ANQGSEA. The CDR3 extends over 14 amino acids. Trimming took 7 bases from V and 4 from J; bases not matched to a gene: 8. CDR3 nucleotides: TGCAGCGCCGGGACAGGGGGTTCGCGAGAGACCCAGTACTTC. It translates to CSAGTGGSRETQYF.

This clone has more than one count but fewer than ten. This sample also contains other DNA sequences that code for the same CDR3. The chain carries TRBV18 and TRBJ1-2; possible D gene TRBD1, 5 bases. V lost 2 bases, J lost 3 bases, and 10 bases lay in between. CDR3 length: 14 residues. Germline CDR1 and CDR2: KGHSH and LQKENI. CDR3 sequence (DNA): TGTGCCAGCTCACCAGGGCAGGGCGACTATGGCTACACCTTC. Its protein is CASSPGQGDYGYTF.

The chain carries TRBV5-6 and TRBJ2-7, with a weak D call TRBD1 (6 bases). The V and J ends lost 3 bases and 4 bases respectively, with 14 bases between them. CDR3 size: 14 residues. The germline gives CDR1 SGHDT, CDR2 YYEEEE. DNA for the CDR3: TGTGCCAGCAGCTCCTACTTAGACAGGTACGAGCAGTACTTC. The encoded protein is CASSSYLDRYEQYF. Supplemented by reference TRBV5-6 and TRBJ2-7, the full variable domain reads DAGVTQSPTHLIKTRGQQVTLRCSPKSGHDTVSWYQQALGQGPQFIFQYYEEEERQRGNFPDRFSGHQFPNYSSELNVNALLLGDSALYLCASSSYLDRYEQYFGPGTRLTVT.

V and J are TRBV19 and TRBJ1-5; 10 nucleotides match TRBD1. The V segment lost 4 bases and the J segment 6 bases; nucleotides outside the gene matches: 9. The CDR3 contains 16 residues. The germline V gene encodes CDR1 LNHDA and CDR2 SQIVND (reference sequence). The CDR3 is CASSRGTGAWGQPQHF. DNA of the CDR3: TGTGCCAGTAGTAGGGGGACAGGGGCTTGGGGTCAGCCCCAGCATTTT.